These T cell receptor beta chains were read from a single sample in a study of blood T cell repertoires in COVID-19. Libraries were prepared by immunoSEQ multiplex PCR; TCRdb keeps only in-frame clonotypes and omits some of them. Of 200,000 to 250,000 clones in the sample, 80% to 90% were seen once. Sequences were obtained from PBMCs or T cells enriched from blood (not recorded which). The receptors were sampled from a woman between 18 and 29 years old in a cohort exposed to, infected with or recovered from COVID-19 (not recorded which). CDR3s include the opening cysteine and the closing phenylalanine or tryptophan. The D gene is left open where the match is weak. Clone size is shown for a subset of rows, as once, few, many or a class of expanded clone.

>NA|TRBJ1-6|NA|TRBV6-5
TGTGCCAGCAGTTACTCTGTGCAGGGAAATTCACCCCTCCACTTT
CASSYSVQGNSPLHF
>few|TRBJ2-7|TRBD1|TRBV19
TGTGCCAGTGGGACAGGATCCTACGAGCAGTACTTC
CASGTGSYEQYF
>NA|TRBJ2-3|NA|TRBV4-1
TGCGCCAGCAGCCAAGAAGAAGGGGACAACACAGATACGCAGTATTTT
CASSQEEGDNTDTQYF
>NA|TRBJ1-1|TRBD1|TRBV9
TGTGCCAGCAGCGATGACAGGGGGCGCGACGCTTTCTTT
CASSDDRGRDAFF
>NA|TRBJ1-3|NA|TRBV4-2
TGTGCCAGCAGCCCCGGACTTGGGGGGACCTCTGGAAACACCATATATTTT
CASSPGLGGTSGNTIYF
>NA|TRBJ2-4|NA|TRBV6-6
TGTGCCAGCAGTTACCCGGGGGCCAAAAACATTCAGTACTTC
CASSYPGAKNIQYF
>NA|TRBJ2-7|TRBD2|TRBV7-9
TGTGCCAGCAGCTTAGCTGGGCTAGCGGGAGTAGAATATTTC
CASSLAGLAGVEYF
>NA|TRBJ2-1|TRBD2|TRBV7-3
TGTGCCAGCAGCCCAGCGGGACTCAGAACCTACAATGAGCAGTTCTTC
CASSPAGLRTYNEQFF
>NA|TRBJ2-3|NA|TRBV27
TGTGCCAGCAGTTTTTTGACAGCGACAGATACGCAGTATTTT
CASSFLTATDTQYF
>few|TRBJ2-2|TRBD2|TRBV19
TGTGCCAGTAGTATCGGCAGGTCTAGCGGGTATGCCGGGGAGCTGTTTTTT
CASSIGRSSGYAGELFF
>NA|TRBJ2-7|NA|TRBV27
TGTGCCAGCAGTTTATCGGCCCAGAGGGCCTACGAGCAGTACTTC
CASSLSAQRAYEQYF
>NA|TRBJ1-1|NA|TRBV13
TGTGCCAGCAGCCTACGAAATAGCGTCGAAGCTTTCTTT
CASSLRNSVEAFF
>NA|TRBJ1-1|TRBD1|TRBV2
TGTGCCAGCAGGATCGGACAGGGAAATGAAGCTTTCTTT
CASRIGQGNEAFF
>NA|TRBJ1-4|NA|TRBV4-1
TGCGCCAGCAAATCCCTCGGAGGCATTTATGGAAAACTGTTTTTT
CASKSLGGIYGKLFF
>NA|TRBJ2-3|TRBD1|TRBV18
TGTGCCAGCAGTTCCAGGGGGCGCGAGGGTACGCAGTATTTT
CASSSRGREGTQYF
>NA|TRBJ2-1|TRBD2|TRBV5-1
TGCGCCAGCAGCTTCGCCAGCGGGGCCCCAAGTGTCCATGAGCAGTTCTTC
CASSFASGAPSVHEQFF
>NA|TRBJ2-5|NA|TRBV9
TGTGCCAGCAGCCTGCAGGGCACCCGACAAGAGACCCAGTACTTC
CASSLQGTRQETQYF
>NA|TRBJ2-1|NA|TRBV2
TGTGCCAGCAGGGGGTTGCAGCGGAGGCCCTACAATGAGCAGTTCTTC
CASRGLQRRPYNEQFF
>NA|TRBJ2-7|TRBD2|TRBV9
TGTGCCAGCAGCCCGTCTTCGGCGGGAGTCAACGAGCAGTACTTC
CASSPSSAGVNEQYF
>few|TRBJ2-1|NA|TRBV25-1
TGTGCCAGCAGCTTAGGGGATGAGCAGTTCTTC
CASSLGDEQFF
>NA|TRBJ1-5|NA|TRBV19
TGTGCCAGTAGTATAGAGACAGGTTGGGGCAATCAGCCCCAGCATTTT
CASSIETGWGNQPQHF
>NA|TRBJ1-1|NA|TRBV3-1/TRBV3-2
TGTGCCAGCAGCCAATACCAGGGCAGGAACACTGAAGCTTTCTTT
CASSQYQGRNTEAFF
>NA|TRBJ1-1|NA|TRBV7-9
TGTGCCAGCAGTTCAACTGGACAGTGGAACACTGAAGCTTTCTTT
CASSSTGQWNTEAFF
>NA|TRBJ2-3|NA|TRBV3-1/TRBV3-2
TGTGCCAGCAGTAGTAGGGGGTGGGGAGATACGCAGTATTTT
CASSSRGWGDTQYF
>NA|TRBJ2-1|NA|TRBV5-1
TGCGCCAGCAGCTTGGGCCGCTCCCCGGAGGATGAGCAGTTCTTC
CASSLGRSPEDEQFF
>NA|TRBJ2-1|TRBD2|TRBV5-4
TGTGCCACCAAGGGGGCTAGCGGGAGCCACAATGAGCAGTTCTTC
CATKGASGSHNEQFF
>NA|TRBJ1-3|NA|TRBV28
TGTGCCAGCAGGCCGGGTGGAAACACCATATATTTT
CASRPGGNTIYF
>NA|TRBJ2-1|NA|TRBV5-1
TGCGCCAGCAGCTTGGAGGGCGGGTCCTACAATGAGCAGTTCTTC
CASSLEGGSYNEQFF
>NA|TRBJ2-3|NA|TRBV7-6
TGTGCCAGCAGCCGATTCGGGGGTTCCACAGATACGCAGTATTTT
CASSRFGGSTDTQYF
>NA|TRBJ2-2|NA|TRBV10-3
TGTGCCATCAGTGACCCGGGTCTCACCGGGGAGCTGTTTTTT
CAISDPGLTGELFF
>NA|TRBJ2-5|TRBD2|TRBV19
TGTGCCAGTAGTAGAGCCGGGACTAGCGGAGGGGAGACCCAGTACTTC
CASSRAGTSGGETQYF
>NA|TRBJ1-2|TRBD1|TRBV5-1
TGCGCCAGCAGCTTGGAGACAGGGGGTCGTGGCTACACCTTC
CASSLETGGRGYTF